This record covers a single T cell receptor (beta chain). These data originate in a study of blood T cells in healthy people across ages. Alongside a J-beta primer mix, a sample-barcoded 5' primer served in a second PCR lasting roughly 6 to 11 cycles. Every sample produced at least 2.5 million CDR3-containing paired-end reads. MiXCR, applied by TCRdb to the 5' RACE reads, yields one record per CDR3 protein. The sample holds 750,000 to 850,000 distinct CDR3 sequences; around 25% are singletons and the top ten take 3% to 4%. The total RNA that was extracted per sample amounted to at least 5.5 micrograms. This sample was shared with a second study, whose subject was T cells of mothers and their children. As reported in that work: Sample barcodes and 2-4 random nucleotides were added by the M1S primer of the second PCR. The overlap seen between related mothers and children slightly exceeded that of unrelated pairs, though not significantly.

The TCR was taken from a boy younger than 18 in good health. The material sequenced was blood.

The CDR3 bases are TGTGCCAGCAGTTTAACAGAGCTATATGGCTACACCTTC. Translating it yields CASSLTELYGYTF. This sequence joins TRBV28 and TRBJ1-2; D ambiguous. CDR1 MDHEN and CDR2 SYDVKM come from the germline V gene. Trimming removed 2 bases from V and 5 bases from J, with 9 bases in between. The CDR3 is made up of 13 amino acids.